Detailed here is one T cell receptor (beta chain). Its antigen is currently unknown. The sample belongs to a study of cytomegalovirus exposure and HLA in healthy donors. Whole-study findings and limits: Data from an earlier analysis indicated that most TCR beta V segments were productive either about 90% or about 30% of the time. CMV antigen specificity was confirmed in vitro for a few CMV-associated chains. Reports showed the classifier diagnosing cytomegalovirus status with high specificity and sensitivity.

Trimming removed 3 bases at V and 5 bases at J, with 8 bases between. The CDR3 covers 12 residues. In germline, CDR1 is SGDLS, CDR2 YYNGEE. The primer mix had 60 Vbeta and 13 Jbeta primers. Assay: immunoSEQ multiplex PCR; the TCRdb copy retains only in-frame clones and omits some. The table includes around 100,000 clones, 70% detected once. The rearrangement uses TRBV9 and TRBJ2-5, with a weak D call TRBD1 (5 bases). The receptor was isolated from a man aged 25-45 years in good health and CMV-seropositive. The specimen sequenced was PBMCs. The CDR3 region is CASSAGAETQYF. For the CDR3, the DNA is TGTGCCAGCAGCGCTGGGGCGGAGACCCAGTACTTC. The full variable domain, completed using reference TRBV9 and TRBJ2-5, is DSGVTQTPKHLITATGQRVTLRCSPRSGDLSVYWYQQSLDQGLQFLIQYYNGEERAKGNILERFSAQQFPDLHSELNLSSLELGDSALYFCASSAGAETQYFGPGTRLLVL.